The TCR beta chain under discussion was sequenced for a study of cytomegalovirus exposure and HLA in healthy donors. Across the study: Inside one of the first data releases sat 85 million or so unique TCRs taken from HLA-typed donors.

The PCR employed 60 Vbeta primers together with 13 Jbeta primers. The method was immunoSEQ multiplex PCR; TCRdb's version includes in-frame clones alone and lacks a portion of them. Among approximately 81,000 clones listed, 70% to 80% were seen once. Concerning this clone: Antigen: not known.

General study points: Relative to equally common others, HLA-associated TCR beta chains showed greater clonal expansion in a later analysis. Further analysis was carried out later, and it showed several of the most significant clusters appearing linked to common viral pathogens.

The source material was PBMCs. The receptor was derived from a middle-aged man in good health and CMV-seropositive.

CDR3 residues: CASRFSGKTQYF. The CDR3 nucleotides read TGTGCCAGCAGATTTAGCGGGAAGACCCAGTACTTC. This sequence joins TRBV6-1 and TRBJ2-5, with 8 positions matching TRBD2. Germline V lookup: CDR1 MNHNS, CDR2 SASEGT. V dropped 6 bases and J dropped 6; count of bases not matched to a gene: 3. The CDR3 has 12 residues.